This T cell receptor beta chain was documented in a study of cytomegalovirus exposure and HLA in healthy donors. Study summary: The Caucasian-associated ancestry cluster contained about four fifths of the 398 genotyped donors.

Primers for the PCR totalled 60 Vbeta and 13 Jbeta. TCRdb keeps only in-frame clones here, not all; method: immunoSEQ multiplex PCR. This sample carries about 100,000 clones, with 0.55% to 0.65% going to the ten biggest clones. The TCR was taken from a man between 45 and 60 years old in good health and CMV-seronegative. Sequenced input: PBMCs.

The CDR3 region is CAISGRDRGNTEAFF. CDR3 coding DNA: TGTGCCATCAGTGGCCGGGACAGGGGGAACACTGAAGCTTTCTTT. The V call is TRBV10-3, the J call TRBJ1-1; 10 bases align to TRBD1. CDR3 size: 15 residues. The trim removed 4 bases at V and 1 base at J, leaving 3 bases unmatched. CDR1 and CDR2 from the germline V gene are ENHRY and SYGVKD.